Presented here are 11 T cell receptor beta chains from one specimen sequenced in a study of shared clonotypes between healthy human individuals. Naive-designated CD8 cells lacked CD45RO, were positively enriched for CCR7, and omitted terminally differentiated effector memory CD45RA+ cells. The table came from immunoSEQ multiplex PCR; TCRdb's copy has only in-frame clones and leaves some out. The table includes about 2.1 million clones, about 92% detected once. The specimen was naive CD8+ T cells from PBMCs. These TCRs come from a man aged 18-30 years in good health. Some clones in this sample may be carry-over from other donors' samples.

V gene TRBV19 combines with J gene TRBJ2-2; D ambiguous. The CDR3 extends over 14 amino acids. Per germline, CDR1 LNHDA and CDR2 SQIVND (reference sequence). The V and J ends lost 8 bases and 7 bases respectively, with 17 bases between them. The DNA for the CDR3 is TGTGCCAGTCAGAACTGGGGTTCTTTCGGGGAGCTGTTTTTT. Protein sequence: CASQNWGSFGELFF.

This chain links TRBV7-7 with TRBJ2-7, with TRBD2 matching 9 bases. Germline CDR1 is SSHAT and CDR2 is FNYEAQ (reference sequence). The V segment lost 2 bases and the J segment 1 base; nucleotides outside the gene matches: 3. The CDR3 spans 15 residues. This CDR3 reads CASSLSAGGSYEQYF. DNA of the CDR3: TGTGCCAGCAGCTTATCGGCGGGAGGGTCCTACGAGCAGTACTTC.

V and J are TRBV14 and TRBJ2-7; the D call may be TRBD1 or TRBD2 (5 bases each). From germline, CDR1 is SGHDN and CDR2 FVKESK. Trimming shortened V by 3 bases and J by 4 bases, and 7 bases separated the two germline ends. The CDR3 spans 12 residues. The DNA of the CDR3 is TGTGCCAGCAGCCAGAGGGGTTACGAGCAGTACTTC. Translating it yields CASSQRGYEQYF.

CDR3: CASSLALGLFYEQYF. The DNA for the CDR3 is TGTGCCAGCAGTTTAGCATTGGGACTGTTCTACGAGCAGTACTTC. The chain has TRBV27 and TRBJ2-7; possibly TRBD2 for D (6 bases). Deletions cut 2 bases from V and 3 bases from J, with 14 bases between. Germline CDR1 and CDR2: MNHEY and SMNVEV (reference sequence). The CDR3 is 15 amino acids.

V is TRBV4-1 and J is TRBJ1-5; 9 bases map to TRBD1. V was pared by 3 bases and J by 4 bases, with 4 bases of the junction left unmatched. Looked up from germline, CDR1 is MGHRA and CDR2 is YSYEKL. This CDR3 has 15 amino acids. The CDR3 DNA sequence: TGCGCCAGCAGCCAGCGCGACAGGGGGAATCAGCCCCAGCATTTT. Amino acids: CASSQRDRGNQPQHF.

The chain is built from TRBV25-1 and TRBJ2-2; D gene unclear. Trimming stripped 1 base from V and 3 bases from J, with 18 bases between. Germline V gene data show CDR1 as MGHDK and CDR2 as SYGVNS. The CDR3 runs 18 residues. CDR3 protein: CASSESALDRRDTGELFF. For the CDR3, the DNA is TGTGCCAGCAGTGAATCCGCTCTCGACCGTAGGGACACCGGGGAGCTGTTTTTT. The full variable domain, rest sourced from reference TRBV25-1 and TRBJ2-2, is EADIYQTPRYLVIGTGKKITLECSQTMGHDKMYWYQQDPGMELHLIHYSYGVNSTEKGDLSSESTVSRIRTEHFPLTLESARPSHTSQYLCASSESALDRRDTGELFFGEGSRLTVL.

The V gene is TRBV20-1, the J gene TRBJ2-7; D gene unclear. The CDR3 sequence is 11 residues long. V lost 5 bases and J 5 bases, leaving 10 bases between the germline ends. Germline loops: CDR1 DFQATT, CDR2 SNEGSKA (reference sequence). The CDR3 sequence: CSAEGKHEQYF. The CDR3 DNA is TGCAGTGCTGAAGGGAAGCACGAGCAGTACTTC.

This clone appeared once. The chain recombines TRBV13 with TRBJ2-7; 7 bases fit TRBD2. V lost 4 bases, J lost 0 bases, and 3 bases stayed unmatched. The germline CDR1 and CDR2 sequences are PRHDT and FYEKMQ (reference sequence). The CDR3 extends over 14 amino acids. CDR3 in amino acids: CASSWPSGSYEQYF. The CDR3 nucleotides are TGTGCCAGCAGCTGGCCTAGCGGCTCCTACGAGCAGTACTTC.

This rearrangement joins TRBV10-2 to TRBJ2-1, with 7 positions matching TRBD1. Trimming at V came to 7 bases and at J to 7 bases, leaving 13 bases not matched to a gene. The CDR3 runs 15 residues. CDR1 and CDR2 from the germline V gene are WSHSY and SAAADI. The CDR3 reads CASIPTGTVGNEQFF. The CDR3 bases are TGCGCCAGCATCCCGACCGGGACAGTGGGGAATGAGCAGTTCTTC.

With regard to this clone: The sample holds other DNA sequences that translate to the same CDR3. The chain uses TRBV6-5 and TRBJ2-7; TRBD1 agrees at 7 bases. This CDR3 comprises 15 residues. The junction had 3 bases not matched to a gene; V was cut back by 0 bases and J by 1 base. CDR1 and CDR2 (germline): MNHEY, SVGAGI. The CDR3, as DNA: TGTGCCAGCAGTTACTCGGGGGACAGTTCCTACGAGCAGTACTTC. As protein: CASSYSGDSSYEQYF.

The genes are TRBV2 and TRBJ2-1; D might be TRBD1 (6 bases). This CDR3 is 18 amino acids long. Germline CDR1 is SNHLY and CDR2 is FYNNEI. Trimming left V 7 bases short and J 4 bases short, with 26 bases between. CDR3 amino acids: CASTGQPAPPMIYNEQFF. CDR3 coding DNA: TGTGCCAGCACCGGACAGCCGGCACCGCCTATGATTTACAATGAGCAGTTCTTC. Supplemented by reference TRBV2 and TRBJ2-1, the full variable domain reads EPEVTQTPSHQVTQMGQEVILRCVPISNHLYFYWYRQILGQKVEFLVSFYNNEISEKSEIFDDQFSVERPDGSNFTLKIRSTKLEDSAMYFCASTGQPAPPMIYNEQFFGPGTRLTVL.